These 14 T cell receptor beta chains originate from one sample sequenced in a study of T cell responses to AZD1222 COVID-19 vaccine. Profiled with immunoSEQ multiplex PCR; TCRdb holds only in-frame clones, not every one. In the table there are around 100,000 clones, about 90% of which are singletons. The material was peripheral blood, obtained on day 0 of MenACWY control vaccination. These receptors came from an adult in good health.

This clone was seen a single time. The chain recombines TRBV27 with TRBJ1-5; D is perhaps TRBD1 (6 bases). V gave up 5 bases and J gave up 4 bases, with 9 bases separating them. The CDR3 contains 13 residues. CDR1 MNHEY and CDR2 SMNVEV come from the germline V gene (reference sequence). The CDR3 DNA sequence: TGTGCCAGCAGTCTTGGACAGAATCAGCCCCAGCATTTT. Translated, it gives CASSLGQNQPQHF.

The rearrangement joins TRBV11-2 to TRBJ2-2, with TRBD1 identical over 8 bases. CDR1 is SGHAT, CDR2 FQNNGV, per germline. V shed 5 bases and J 9 bases; nucleotides not matched to a gene: 11. The CDR3 spans 15 residues. The CDR3 DNA is TGTGCCAGCAGCCTTGGACAGGGAGGTCCCAGGGAGCTGTTTTTT. The encoded protein is CASSLGQGGPRELFF.

This sequence joins TRBV19 and TRBJ1-2; 8 bases are shared with TRBD1. The germline V gene encodes CDR1 LNHDA and CDR2 SQIVND (reference sequence). Trimming at V came to 9 bases and at J to 4 bases, leaving 10 bases not matched to a gene. CDR3 length: 14 amino acids. In DNA, the CDR3 is TGTGCCAGCGAAGGACAGGGACGGACCTATGGCTACACCTTC. Residues: CASEGQGRTYGYTF.

The rearrangement joins TRBV6-9 to TRBJ1-4; a weak D match, TRBD1 (6 bases). This CDR3 is 14 amino acids long. Germline V CDR1 and CDR2: MNHGY, SVAAGI. V lost 7 bases to trimming and J lost 3 bases, with 12 bases between them. DNA of the CDR3: TGTGCCAGCACCTCCGACAGGTCTAATGAAAAACTGTTTTTT. Protein: CASTSDRSNEKLFF.

A single count supports this clone. CDR3 bases: TGTGCCAGTAGTAACGTACAGGGGTTAGGGCAGCCCCAGCATTTT. Translation: CASSNVQGLGQPQHF. V and J are TRBV19 and TRBJ1-5; TRBD1 matches 7 bases. The J segment lost 7 bases and the V segment lost 4 bases, leaving 10 bases of the junction unmatched. Germline V CDR1 and CDR2: LNHDA, SQIVND (reference sequence). The CDR3 extends over 15 amino acids.

The rearrangement joins TRBV19 to TRBJ2-1, with D hard to call. Germline CDR1 reads LNHDA; CDR2 reads SQIVND (reference sequence). The V gene lost 2 bases and the J gene lost 5 bases, with 7 bases spanning the gap. The CDR3 totals 13 residues. In DNA form, the CDR3 reads TGTGCCAGTAGTATACCCAGACACAATGAGCAGTTCTTC. This translates into CASSIPRHNEQFF. Filled out from reference TRBV19 and TRBJ2-1, the complete variable domain reads DGGITQSPKYLFRKEGQNVTLSCEQNLNHDAMYWYRQDPGQGLRLIYYSQIVNDFQKGDIAEGYSVSREKKESFPLTVTSAQKNPTAFYLCASSIPRHNEQFFGPGTRLTVL.

The chain is built from TRBV25-1 and TRBJ1-1; TRBD1 agrees at 7 bases. The CDR3 is made up of 15 amino acids. CDR1 and CDR2 (germline): MGHDK, SYGVNS. The V segment lost 5 bases and the J segment 3 bases; nucleotides outside the gene matches: 9. CDR3 amino acids: CASSSGQARYTEAFF. The CDR3 nucleotides are TGTGCCAGCAGTTCCGGACAGGCCAGGTACACTGAAGCTTTCTTT.

This chain connects TRBV19 to TRBJ2-3; 9 nucleotides agree with TRBD1. V lost 5 bases, J lost 0 bases, and 3 bases stayed unmatched. The CDR3 loop spans 15 amino acids. Germline V gives CDR1 LNHDA, CDR2 SQIVND (reference sequence). CDR3 amino acids: CASSVTGGSTDTQYF. CDR3 coding DNA: TGTGCCAGTAGTGTGACAGGGGGTAGCACAGATACGCAGTATTTT.

V is TRBV5-4 and J is TRBJ1-1; no reliable D call. Trimming shortened V by 0 bases and J by 5 bases, and 20 bases separated the two germline ends. CDR1 and CDR2 (germline): SGHNT, YYREEE (reference sequence). The CDR3 has 17 residues. CDR3 amino acids: CASSLGLGRREGTEAFF. For the CDR3, the DNA is TGTGCCAGCAGCTTGGGGTTGGGAAGGCGGGAGGGTACTGAAGCTTTCTTT.

The chain has TRBV19 and TRBJ2-3, with D possibly TRBD2 on 7 matching bases. Germline loops: CDR1 LNHDA, CDR2 SQIVND (reference sequence). The length of the CDR3 is 19 residues. Between the trimmed V and J ends, which lost 3 bases and 10 bases, there was a span of 32 bases. CDR3 sequence: CASSIGGRRASGLQGPQYF. The CDR3 region has the DNA TGTGCCAGTAGTATCGGGGGGCGCCGGGCTAGCGGACTTCAAGGACCGCAGTATTTT.

The V call is TRBV19, the J call TRBJ2-7; 8 positions agree with TRBD2. There are 17 residues in the CDR3. The V gene's germline CDR1 is LNHDA and CDR2 SQIVND (reference sequence). V dropped 7 bases and J dropped 0; count of bases not matched to a gene: 14. Here the CDR3 reads CASTSSTGLAASYEQYF. CDR3 nucleotide sequence: TGTGCCAGTACCTCCTCCACCGGACTAGCAGCCTCCTACGAGCAGTACTTC.

This chain links TRBV27 with TRBJ2-6; D remains ambiguous. Germline-derived CDR1 and CDR2 are MNHEY and SMNVEV (reference sequence). V was trimmed by 5 bases and J by 1 base, leaving 9 bases between them. This CDR3 comprises 15 residues. The CDR3 DNA sequence: TGTGCCAGCAGTCTCTATAGGTCTGGGGCCAACGTCCTGACTTTC. Protein: CASSLYRSGANVLTF. Based on the CDR3 plus reference TRBV27 and TRBJ2-6, the full variable domain is EAQVTQNPRYLITVTGKKLTVTCSQNMNHEYMSWYRQDPGLGLRQIYYSMNVEVTDKGDVPEGYKVSRKEKRNFPLILESPSPNQTSLYFCASSLYRSGANVLTFGAGSRLTVL.

V and J are TRBV7-2 and TRBJ2-7, with TRBD2 matching 12 bases. The CDR3 contains 19 residues. The germline V gene encodes CDR1 SGHTA and CDR2 FQGNSA. The junction had 13 bases not matched to a gene; V was cut back by 2 bases and J by 2 bases. CDR3 in amino acids: CASSLRATSGGHSPYEQYF. The CDR3 bases are TGTGCCAGCAGCTTAAGGGCCACTAGCGGGGGGCACTCCCCCTACGAGCAGTACTTC.

The gene calls are TRBV5-4 and TRBJ1-2, with a weak D call TRBD1 (6 bases). This CDR3 has 13 amino acids. Germline loops: CDR1 SGHNT, CDR2 YYREEE (reference sequence). The V gene lost 4 bases and the J gene lost 4 bases, with 11 bases spanning the gap. The chain's CDR3 is CASSLQGAYGYTF. CDR3 nucleotide sequence: TGTGCCAGCAGCCTACAGGGCGCCTATGGCTACACCTTC.